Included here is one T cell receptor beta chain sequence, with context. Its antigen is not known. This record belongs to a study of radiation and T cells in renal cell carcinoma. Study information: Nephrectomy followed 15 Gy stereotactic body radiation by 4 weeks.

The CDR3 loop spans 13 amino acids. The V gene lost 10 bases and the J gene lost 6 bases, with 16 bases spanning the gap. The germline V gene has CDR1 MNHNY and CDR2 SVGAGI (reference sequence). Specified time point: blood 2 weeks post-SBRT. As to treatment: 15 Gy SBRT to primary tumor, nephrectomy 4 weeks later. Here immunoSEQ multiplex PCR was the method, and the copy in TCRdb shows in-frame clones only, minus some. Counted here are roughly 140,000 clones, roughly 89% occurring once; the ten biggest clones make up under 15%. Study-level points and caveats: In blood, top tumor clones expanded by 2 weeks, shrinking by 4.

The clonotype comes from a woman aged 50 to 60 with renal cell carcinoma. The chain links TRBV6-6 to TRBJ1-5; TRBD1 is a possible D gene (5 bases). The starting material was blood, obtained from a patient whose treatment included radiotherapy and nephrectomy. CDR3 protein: CAITIRVGQPQHF. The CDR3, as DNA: TGTGCCATTACGATCAGGGTCGGTCAGCCCCAGCATTTT.